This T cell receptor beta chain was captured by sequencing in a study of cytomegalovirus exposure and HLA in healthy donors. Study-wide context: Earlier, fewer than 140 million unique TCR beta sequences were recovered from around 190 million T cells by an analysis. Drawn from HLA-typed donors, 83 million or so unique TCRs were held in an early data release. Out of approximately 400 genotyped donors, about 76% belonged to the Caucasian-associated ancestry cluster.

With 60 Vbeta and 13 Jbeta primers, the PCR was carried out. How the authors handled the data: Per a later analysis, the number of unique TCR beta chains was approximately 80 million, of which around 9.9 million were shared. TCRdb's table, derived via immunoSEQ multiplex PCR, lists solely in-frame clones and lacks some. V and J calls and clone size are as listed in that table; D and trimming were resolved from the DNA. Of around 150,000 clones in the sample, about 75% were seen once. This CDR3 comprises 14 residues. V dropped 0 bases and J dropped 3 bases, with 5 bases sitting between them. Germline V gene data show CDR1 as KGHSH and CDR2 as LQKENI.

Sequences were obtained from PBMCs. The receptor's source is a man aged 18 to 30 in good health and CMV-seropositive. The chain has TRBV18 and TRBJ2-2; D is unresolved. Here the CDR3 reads CASSPPTYTGELFF. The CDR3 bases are TGTGCCAGCTCACCACCGACATACACCGGGGAGCTGTTTTTT.